The rows below give T cell receptor beta chains drawn from one sample of a study of blood T cell repertoires in COVID-19. Some clones are missing from TCRdb's copy, which holds only in-frame ones; the method was immunoSEQ multiplex PCR. The repertoire holds some 15,000 clones, with around four fifths as singletons. Material for sequencing was peripheral blood. The receptor set was obtained from a woman aged 55-75 years with acute or convalescent COVID-19. The CDR3 runs from the conserved cysteine through the conserved F or W. The D gene is left open where the match is weak. Size values are once, few and many counts, or a class for expanded clones, and some rows have none.

j_gene,d_gene,v_gene,abundance,CDR3aa,CDR3nt
TRBJ1-2,.,TRBV7-2,.,CASSLAAPYGYTF,TGTGCCAGCAGCTTAGCGGCTCCCTATGGCTACACCTTC
TRBJ2-1,TRBD1,TRBV11-3,once,CASAQHGTASNEQFF,TGTGCCAGCGCCCAGCACGGGACAGCCTCTAATGAGCAGTTCTTC
TRBJ1-5,.,TRBV28,few,CASIRRGKPQHF,TGTGCCAGCATCAGACGCGGGAAGCCCCAGCATTTT
TRBJ2-5,TRBD1,TRBV9,.,CASSALGTAQETQYF,TGTGCCAGCAGCGCCCTCGGGACAGCTCAAGAGACCCAGTACTTC
TRBJ1-1,TRBD1,TRBV5-1,.,CASSPFRGQDTEAFF,TGCGCCAGCAGCCCTTTCAGGGGGCAGGACACTGAAGCTTTCTTT
TRBJ1-3,.,TRBV18,.,CASSGRTAFSGNTIYF,TGTGCCAGCTCAGGAAGGACAGCTTTCTCTGGAAACACCATATATTTT
TRBJ2-2,TRBD2,TRBV11-3,.,CASSFGRGEMGGELFF,TGTGCCAGCAGCTTCGGACGGGGGGAAATGGGCGGGGAGCTGTTTTTT
TRBJ1-2,.,TRBV9,once,CASTRVDYGYTF,TGTGCCAGCACCCGGGTGGACTATGGCTACACCTTC
TRBJ1-3,.,TRBV9,.,CASSVAGYPSGNTIYF,TGTGCCAGCAGCGTAGCAGGGTACCCCTCTGGAAACACCATATATTTT
TRBJ2-5,.,TRBV7-9,.,CASSRDGTAQYF,TGTGCCAGCAGCAGAGACGGGACTGCCCAGTACTTC
TRBJ2-1,TRBD2,TRBV6-5,.,CASSYYGTSGGREQFF,TGTGCCAGCAGTTACTATGGGACTAGCGGGGGGAGGGAGCAGTTCTTC
TRBJ1-1,.,TRBV6-2/TRBV6-3,.,CASSYTQTEAFF,TGTGCCAGCAGTTATACCCAGACTGAAGCTTTCTTT
TRBJ2-7,.,TRBV7-6,once,CASSGRDTFYEQYF,TGTGCCAGCAGCGGTAGGGACACCTTCTACGAGCAGTACTTC
TRBJ2-2,.,TRBV7-9,.,CASNPEKKANTGELFF,TGTGCCAGCAACCCGGAGAAAAAGGCGAACACCGGGGAGCTGTTTTTT
TRBJ1-1,.,TRBV6-6,.,CAIGRGDTEAFF,TGTGCCATTGGCCGGGGGGACACTGAAGCTTTCTTT
TRBJ2-3,.,TRBV6-2/TRBV6-3,.,CASSYAGPPGVF,TGTGCCAGCAGTTACGCCGGACCCCCGGGGGTTTTT